One and the same sample provided the 30 T cell receptor beta chains below, sequenced in a study of CD8+CD57+ T cells in acquired aplastic anemia. The template used for profiling TCR beta VDJ and CDR3 was genomic DNA. TCRdb analysed the reads with MiXCR anew, one entry per CDR3 protein. The data hold around 430,000 distinct CDR3 sequences, with about a third observed a single time. Patients included in sequencing had previously demonstrated CD8+CD57+ cell expansion by flow cytometry. The sequenced material came from sorted CD4+, CD8+, or CD8+CD57+ T cells (not recorded which) from PBMCs. These receptor sequences come from a human donor with aplastic anemia.

The table lists this clonotype with a few counts. One base away lies a much larger clone, so this may be a sequencing read error. V gene TRBV19 combines with J gene TRBJ1-5; 7 bases map to TRBD1. The germline V gene has CDR1 LNHDA and CDR2 SQIVND (reference sequence). V lost 5 bases to trimming and J lost 7 bases; unmatched junction nucleotides: 8. The CDR3 runs 14 residues. The CDR3 sequence is CASSGRQGWQPQHF. CDR3 in DNA: TGTGCCAGTAGTGGTAGACAGGGATGGCAGCCCCAGCATTTT.

This clonotype was observed a single time. The chain has TRBV3-1 and TRBJ2-2, with D unresolved. This CDR3 region has 14 residues. V was shortened by 1 base and J by 0 bases, with 3 bases between the two germline ends. Germline CDR1 LGHDT, CDR2 YNNKEL (reference sequence). CDR3 in amino acids: CASSQVTNTGELFF. As DNA, the CDR3 is TGTGCCAGCAGCCAAGTTACGAACACCGGGGAGCTGTTTTTT.

This clonotype was observed a handful of times. The V call is TRBV24-1, the J call TRBJ2-1, with TRBD1 as a possible D gene (5 bases). The length of the CDR3 is 13 residues. With 4 bases removed from V and 8 bases from J, the gap between germline ends came to 11 bases. In germline, CDR1 is KGHDR, CDR2 SFDVKD. Here the CDR3 reads CATSEGARDEQFF. The DNA of the CDR3 is TGTGCCACCAGTGAAGGGGCCCGCGATGAGCAGTTCTTC.

This clonotype was counted only a few times. This sequence joins TRBV20-1 and TRBJ1-1; 8 bases agree with TRBD1. Germline assignment: CDR1 DFQATT and CDR2 SNEGSKA (reference sequence). The CDR3 covers 14 residues. V shed 6 bases, J shed 1 base, and the junction held 7 bases outside the gene matches. In nucleotides, the CDR3 is TGCAGTGCGCCTCAGGGGGCTACGAACACTGAAGCTTTCTTT. This sequence encodes CSAPQGATNTEAFF.

This chain joins TRBV5-1 and TRBJ2-1, with D possibly TRBD1 on 6 matching bases. Germline V gene data show CDR1 as SGHRS and CDR2 as YFSETQ. V dropped 3 bases and J dropped 5 bases, with 9 bases sitting between them. The CDR3 sequence is 13 residues long. The CDR3 protein is CASSWGPNNEQFF. Here the CDR3 DNA reads TGCGCCAGCAGCTGGGGGCCCAACAATGAGCAGTTCTTC.

This clonotype was seen just once. CDR3 nucleotides: TGCGCCAGCAGCTTAAGCGGGAGGAGGGTCAATGAGCAGTTCTTC. The encoded protein is CASSLSGRRVNEQFF. The chain recombines TRBV5-1 with TRBJ2-1; 9 nucleotides align to TRBD2. CDR3 length: 15 residues. The V segment lost 2 bases and the J segment 6 bases; nucleotides outside the gene matches: 6. In germline, CDR1 is SGHRS, CDR2 YFSETQ.

This clonotype appeared a single time. This sequence joins TRBV10-3 and TRBJ1-2; the match to TRBD1 covers 11 bases. The ends lost 3 bases at V and 2 bases at J; junction bases unmatched: 2. Germline values: CDR1 ENHRY, CDR2 SYGVKD. CDR3 length: 15 amino acids. The CDR3 sequence: CAISDGTGGNYGYTF. The CDR3 region has the DNA TGTGCCATCAGTGACGGGACAGGGGGGAACTATGGCTACACCTTC.

This clonotype was counted at least ten times. CDR3 loop: CSALRTENYEQYF. CDR3 in DNA: TGCAGTGCTCTCCGGACAGAGAACTACGAGCAGTACTTC. The chain employs TRBV20-1 and TRBJ2-7; possible D gene TRBD1, 6 bases. The CDR3 runs 13 residues. Germline CDR1 is DFQATT and CDR2 is SNEGSKA (reference sequence). V was shortened by 5 bases and J by 3 bases, with 14 bases between the two germline ends.

The chain couples TRBV25-1 to TRBJ2-7; the D is unclear. This CDR3 is 15 amino acids long. Trimming took off 5 bases at V and 6 bases at J, with 20 bases between the two ends. The V gene's germline CDR1 is MGHDK and CDR2 SYGVNS. For the CDR3, the DNA is TGTGCCAGCAGTTACTCGGGCGTAATCTCCCCCGAGCAGTACTTC. Protein sequence: CASSYSGVISPEQYF.

Ten or more counts support this clonotype. The rearrangement links TRBV19 to TRBJ1-5; 12 bases agree with TRBD1. Germline trimming cut 5 bases from V and 6 bases from J; bases unmatched to any gene: 5. The CDR3 covers 15 residues. CDR1 is LNHDA, CDR2 SQIVND, per germline (reference sequence). CDR3 nucleotides: TGTGCCAGTAGTGTCGGGACAGGGGGCGGTCAGCCCCAGCATTTT. Protein product: CASSVGTGGGQPQHF.

This chain joins TRBV12-3 or TRBV12-4 and TRBJ2-3, with a tentative D call TRBD2 (5 bases). Trimming took 6 bases from V and 4 from J, leaving 11 bases between them. This CDR3 has 13 residues. DNA of the CDR3: TGTGCCAGCAGACTAGGGATGGCAGATACGCAGTATTTT. Translating it yields CASRLGMADTQYF.

In this sample, this clonotype turned up many times. This rearrangement joins TRBV19 to TRBJ2-7; TRBD2 might be the D (7 bases). Germline V gene lookup returns CDR1 LNHDA and CDR2 SQIVND (reference sequence). This CDR3 spans 15 amino acids. Trimming left V 4 bases short and J 3 bases short, with 16 bases between. In nucleotides, the CDR3 is TGTGCCAGTAGTACAGAGGGGGGGTACTTCTACGAGCAGTACTTC. It codes for CASSTEGGYFYEQYF.

This clonotype was counted at least ten times. For the CDR3, the DNA is TGTGCCAGCAGCTCCGTGACGAGACACCAAGAGTCCTACGAGCAGTACTTC. Translated: CASSSVTRHQESYEQYF. V and J are TRBV7-4 and TRBJ2-7; D unclear. V was cut by 4 bases and J by 1 base, with 20 bases left in between. The CDR3 is 17 residues long. In germline, CDR1 is SGHVT, CDR2 SQSDAQ.

This sequence joins TRBV5-8 and TRBJ1-1; D perhaps matches TRBD1 (6 bases). CDR1 SGHTS and CDR2 YDEGEE come from the germline V gene. V was trimmed by 7 bases and J by 0 bases, leaving 13 bases between them. CDR3 size: 14 residues. The CDR3 protein is CASPTGALNTEAFF. The CDR3, as DNA: TGTGCCAGCCCAACGGGGGCATTGAACACTGAAGCTTTCTTT.

The table lists this clonotype with many counts. This sequence joins TRBV6-1 and TRBJ1-2; D is perhaps TRBD1 (6 bases). The germline V gene encodes CDR1 MNHNS and CDR2 SASEGT. The ends were cut back, 6 bases at V and 8 bases at J, with 19 bases in the middle. There are 14 residues in the CDR3. The CDR3 DNA reads as TGTGCCAGCAGCGGGGTGTCAGGGGCTCTCGGCTACACCTTC. Protein sequence: CASSGVSGALGYTF.

This clonotype showed up many times. The chain employs TRBV20-1 and TRBJ2-7; D ambiguous. The germline gives CDR1 DFQATT, CDR2 SNEGSKA (reference sequence). V was clipped by 3 bases and J by 2 bases, with 11 bases between them. CDR3 length: 13 residues. The CDR3 DNA sequence: TGCAGTGCTAGGGGCCCATCCACCTACGAGCAGTACTTC. It encodes CSARGPSTYEQYF.

In the case of this clonotype: The germline gene is not matched at one end of the junction; a read error may be the cause. This chain uses TRBV19 with TRBJ1-6; D perhaps matches TRBD1 (5 bases). CDR1 is LNHDA, CDR2 SQIVND, per germline (reference sequence). The CDR3 length is 15 residues. CDR3 in DNA: TGTGCCAGTAGGCTCCTTTGGCAGGGAGATTCACCCCCCCACTTT. This sequence encodes CASRLLWQGDSPPHF. The whole variable domain, filled in from reference TRBV19 and TRBJ1-6, reads DGGITQSPKYLFRKEGQNVTLSCEQNLNHDAMYWYRQDPGQGLRLIYYSQIVNDFQKGDIAEGYSVSREKKESFPLTVTSAQKNPTAFYLCASRLLWQGDSPPHFGNGTRLTVT.

This clonotype was observed many times. The V and J genes are TRBV7-2 and TRBJ1-5; D is ambiguous. The CDR3 totals 14 residues. From germline, CDR1 is SGHTA and CDR2 FQGNSA. Trimming removed 5 bases from V and 7 bases from J, with 15 bases in between. CDR3 sequence: CASSDPGLQQPQHF. As DNA, the CDR3 is TGTGCCAGCAGCGACCCGGGGTTACAACAGCCCCAGCATTTT.

The V and J genes are TRBV7-9 and TRBJ1-3, with D perhaps matching TRBD1 (6 bases). V was trimmed by 5 bases and J by 8 bases, leaving 13 bases between them. Germline lookup yields CDR1 SEHNR and CDR2 FQNEAQ (reference sequence). The CDR3 is made up of 13 amino acids. CDR3 sequence reads: CASSGGLPDTIYF. In DNA form, the CDR3 reads TGTGCCAGCAGCGGGGGGCTCCCTGACACCATATATTTT.

This clonotype was detected many times. The chain uses TRBV6-1 and TRBJ1-2; no reliable D call. Trimming removed 10 bases at V and 1 base at J, with 16 bases between. Germline lookup yields CDR1 MNHNS and CDR2 SASEGT. The CDR3 runs to 14 residues. CDR3 nucleotide sequence: TGTGCCATCCGATCCTCAGACTATAACTATGGCTACACCTTC. Protein sequence: CAIRSSDYNYGYTF.

The table lists this clonotype with a few counts. The genes are TRBV9 and TRBJ2-5, with D possibly being TRBD1 or TRBD2 (6 bases each). V was shortened by 3 bases and J by 5 bases, with 17 bases between the two germline ends. Germline loops: CDR1 SGDLS, CDR2 YYNGEE. The CDR3 runs to 15 residues. The CDR3 region is CASSGGGTPGETQYF. As DNA, the CDR3 is TGTGCCAGCAGCGGAGGGGGGACTCCAGGGGAGACCCAGTACTTC. Drawing the rest from reference TRBV9 and TRBJ2-5, the complete variable domain is DSGVTQTPKHLITATGQRVTLRCSPRSGDLSVYWYQQSLDQGLQFLIQYYNGEERAKGNILERFSAQQFPDLHSELNLSSLELGDSALYFCASSGGGTPGETQYFGPGTRLLVL.

This clonotype came up a few times. The CDR3 spells CASSHPPGTEAFF. The CDR3 nucleotides read TGTGCCAGCAGCCACCCGCCCGGCACTGAAGCTTTCTTT. The V gene is TRBV4-2, the J gene TRBJ1-1; D ambiguous. Trimming removed 3 bases from V and 4 bases from J, with 9 bases in between. The V gene's germline CDR1 is LGHNA and CDR2 YNFKEQ. The CDR3 contains 13 residues.

The chain has TRBV10-3 and TRBJ1-5; 7 bases are shared with TRBD1. This CDR3 is 16 amino acids long. CDR1 and CDR2 from the germline V gene are ENHRY and SYGVKD. Trimming took 4 bases from V and 0 from J; bases not matched to a gene: 6. CDR3 loop: CAISVAGGLSNQPQHF. The CDR3 DNA is TGTGCCATCAGTGTCGCAGGGGGGCTTAGCAATCAGCCCCAGCATTTT.

For this clonotype: A junction boundary mismatches the germline segment, possibly from a read error. The rearrangement uses TRBV19 and TRBJ2-7; the match to TRBD1 covers 8 bases. Germline lookup yields CDR1 LNHDA and CDR2 SQIVND (reference sequence). The CDR3 is made up of 15 amino acids. The CDR3 DNA is TGTGCCTGTAGTATCTCAGGGGGCGCCTCCTACGAGCAGTACTTC. Its translation is CACSISGGASYEQYF.

This clonotype has a count of ten or more. The chain recombines TRBV12-5 with TRBJ1-2, with TRBD1 matching 8 bases. This CDR3 comprises 13 residues. Unmatched junction bases numbered 1, after V lost 1 base and J lost 6 bases. The germline V gene has CDR1 LGHNT and CDR2 FRNRAP. The CDR3 DNA sequence: TGTGCTAGTGGTTTGGGCAGGGGGCATGGCTACACCTTC. This encodes CASGLGRGHGYTF.

This sequence joins TRBV10-3 and TRBJ2-7; D is unresolved. The germline V and J ends were trimmed by 10 bases and 3 bases, with 16 bases remaining between them. This CDR3 spans 13 amino acids. Germline lookup yields CDR1 ENHRY and CDR2 SYGVKD. The CDR3 sequence is CASSHSNYYEQYF. CDR3 DNA: TGTGCCAGCTCACACTCAAATTACTACGAGCAGTACTTC.

The sample holds many counts of this clonotype. J is TRBJ2-7 and V is TRBV24-1, with 7 bases that match TRBD1. Germline lookup yields CDR1 KGHDR and CDR2 SFDVKD. The junction had 8 bases not matched to a gene; V was cut back by 4 bases and J by 3 bases. This CDR3 has 15 amino acids. CDR3 sequence (DNA): TGTGCCACCAGTGACCCGAAGGGACAGTACTACGAGCAGTACTTC. Protein sequence: CATSDPKGQYYEQYF.

The chain combines TRBV20-1 with TRBJ2-2; tentatively, D is TRBD2 (6 bases). Deletions cut 1 base from V and 4 bases from J, with 16 bases between. The CDR3 runs 16 residues. Looked up from germline, CDR1 is DFQATT and CDR2 is SNEGSKA (reference sequence). This CDR3 is CSARVHGSMSTGELFF. The CDR3 DNA is TGCAGTGCTAGAGTCCACGGGAGTATGTCCACCGGGGAGCTGTTTTTT.

With regard to this clonotype: A single base separates this from a much larger clone, so it may be a read error. The chain employs TRBV20-1 and TRBJ2-6; D call uncertain. This CDR3 has 13 residues. Germline V gene lookup returns CDR1 DFQATT and CDR2 SNEGSKA (reference sequence). This CDR3 is CGAPQTASRVLTF. The CDR3 DNA reads TGCGGTGCTCCCCAAACCGCCAGCCGCGTCCTGACTTTC.

The table lists this clonotype with many counts. The chain employs TRBV19 and TRBJ2-7, with D possibly matching TRBD1 (6 bases). The germline CDR1 and CDR2 sequences are LNHDA and SQIVND (reference sequence). Trimming took off 4 bases at V and 0 bases at J, with 13 bases between the two ends. The CDR3 totals 15 residues. CDR3 protein: CASSKDRISSYEQYF. The CDR3 region has the DNA TGTGCCAGTAGTAAAGACAGGATTAGCTCCTACGAGCAGTACTTC.